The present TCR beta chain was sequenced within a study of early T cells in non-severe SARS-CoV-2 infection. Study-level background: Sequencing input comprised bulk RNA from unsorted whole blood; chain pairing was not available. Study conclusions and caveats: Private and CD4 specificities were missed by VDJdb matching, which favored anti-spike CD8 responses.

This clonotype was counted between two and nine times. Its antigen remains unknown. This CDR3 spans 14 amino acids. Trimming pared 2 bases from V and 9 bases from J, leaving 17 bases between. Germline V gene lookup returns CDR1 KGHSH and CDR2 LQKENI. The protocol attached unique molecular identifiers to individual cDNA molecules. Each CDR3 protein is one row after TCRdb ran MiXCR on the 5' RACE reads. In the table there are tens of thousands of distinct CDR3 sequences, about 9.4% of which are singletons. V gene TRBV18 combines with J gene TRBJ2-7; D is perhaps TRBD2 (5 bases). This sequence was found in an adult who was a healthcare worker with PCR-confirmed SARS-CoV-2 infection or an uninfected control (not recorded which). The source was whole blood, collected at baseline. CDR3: CASSPSGRAEGQYF. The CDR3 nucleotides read TGTGCCAGCTCACCATCGGGAAGGGCGGAAGGGCAGTACTTC.